These T cell receptor beta chains were read from a single sample in a study of blood T cell repertoires in COVID-19. Clones were read by immunoSEQ multiplex PCR, and TCRdb kept only the in-frame ones, dropping some. The sample lists just over 65,000 clones, under 90% seen once, with 1.4% to 1.5% in the top ten. The sample consisted of peripheral blood. Receptors originate from a man between 60 and 70 years old with acute or convalescent COVID-19. Both conserved end residues are part of each CDR3. D genes are given only for firm matches. Clone size is stated in some rows and not others, as once, few, many or a class when expanded.

j_call | clone_size | v_call | d_call | cdr3_aa | cdr3_nt
TRBJ1-1 | . | TRBV24-1 | . | CATSDQGWNTEAFF | TGTGCCACCAGTGATCAGGGTTGGAACACTGAAGCTTTCTTT
TRBJ1-2 | . | TRBV6-4 | TRBD1 | CASSPGTGGGYGYTF | TGTGCCAGCAGCCCCGGGACAGGGGGCGGTTATGGCTACACCTTC
TRBJ1-5 | . | TRBV19 | TRBD1 | CASSISDRGGNQPQHF | TGTGCCAGTAGTATTTCGGACAGGGGGGGTAATCAGCCCCAGCATTTT
TRBJ1-1 | . | TRBV27 | TRBD1 | CASSFGPSQTGKMNTEAFF | TGTGCCAGCAGTTTTGGGCCCTCGCAGACAGGGAAAATGAACACTGAAGCTTTCTTT
TRBJ2-1 | . | TRBV27 | . | CASSERGGKYNEQFF | TGTGCCAGCAGTGAAAGGGGGGGGAAGTACAATGAGCAGTTCTTC
TRBJ1-1 | . | TRBV9 | . | CASSQYVF | TGTGCCAGCAGCCAGTACGTCTTT
TRBJ1-5 | . | TRBV7-8 | TRBD1 | CASSLSGTAGAQHF | TGTGCCAGCAGCTTATCCGGGACAGCGGGCGCCCAGCATTTT
TRBJ1-2 | once | TRBV5-1 | . | CASSWRWGENSYGYTF | TGCGCCAGCAGCTGGAGATGGGGGGAGAATTCCTATGGCTACACCTTC
TRBJ2-2 | . | TRBV7-6 | . | CASSLTTRGNTGELFF | TGTGCCAGCAGCTTGACTACAAGAGGGAACACCGGGGAGCTGTTTTTT
TRBJ2-7 | . | TRBV12-3/TRBV12-4 | TRBD1 | CASSTTGSEQYF | TGTGCCAGCAGCACGACAGGGAGCGAGCAGTACTTC
TRBJ1-1 | . | TRBV2 | . | CASSDGDSAHPEAFF | TGTGCCAGCAGTGATGGGGACTCGGCCCACCCTGAAGCTTTCTTT
TRBJ1-4 | . | TRBV30 | . | CAWSFEEKLFF | TGTGCCTGGAGTTTCGAGGAAAAACTGTTTTTT
TRBJ1-4 | . | TRBV6-5 | TRBD1 | CASSRQGTNEKLFF | TGTGCCAGCAGTCGACAGGGGACTAATGAAAAACTGTTTTTT
TRBJ1-1 | few | TRBV2 | . | CATSLEAFF | TGTGCCACCTCACTCGAAGCTTTCTTT
TRBJ1-2 | . | TRBV6-5 | TRBD1 | CASRTGAGYTF | TGTGCCAGCAGGACAGGGGCCGGCTACACCTTC
TRBJ2-2 | . | TRBV3-1/TRBV3-2 | TRBD2 | CASSKGSGGAFGELFF | TGTGCCAGCAGCAAGGGTAGCGGGGGGGCCTTCGGGGAGCTGTTTTTT
TRBJ2-2 | . | TRBV3-1/TRBV3-2 | TRBD1 | CASSQPTGGELFF | TGTGCCAGCAGCCAACCGACAGGGGGGGAGCTGTTTTTT
TRBJ2-3 | . | TRBV6-5 | TRBD2 | CASSSLAGGADTQYF | TGTGCCAGCAGTTCTCTAGCGGGGGGCGCAGATACGCAGTATTTT
TRBJ1-1 | . | TRBV10-3 | TRBD1 | CAISGDRGPWDTEAFF | TGTGCCATCAGTGGGGACAGGGGGCCATGGGACACTGAAGCTTTCTTT
TRBJ1-3 | . | TRBV19 | . | CASRGSSGNTIYF | TGTGCCAGTAGAGGGAGCTCTGGAAACACCATATATTTT
TRBJ1-2 | . | TRBV9 | . | CASSVEGGNYGYTF | TGTGCCAGCAGCGTAGAAGGAGGAAACTATGGCTACACCTTC
TRBJ2-7 | . | TRBV2 | . | CASSEVRLYEQYF | TGTGCCAGCAGTGAGGTCAGGTTATACGAGCAGTACTTC
TRBJ2-1 | . | TRBV20-1 | TRBD2 | CSASNAGVRNEQFF | TGCAGTGCTAGTAACGCGGGGGTTAGGAATGAGCAGTTCTTC
TRBJ2-7 | . | TRBV29-1 | . | CSAGRGYEQYF | TGCAGCGCCGGAAGGGGCTACGAGCAGTACTTC